What follows describes a single T cell receptor beta chain. This entry is derived from a study of CD8 T cells in Susac syndrome. Random hexamers were used to reverse transcribe roughly 0.45 to 1 ug of RNA. Multiplex PCR with immunoSEQ amplified the TCR beta CDR3 across 54 Vbeta and 13 Jbeta. In TCRdb, the immunoSEQ multiplex PCR reads were re-called with MiXCR into one record per CDR3 protein. The data show about 180,000 distinct CDR3 sequences, about 95% seen once. The CDR3 spans 14 residues. The germline V gene has CDR1 DFQATT and CDR2 SNEGSKA (reference sequence). V gave up 1 base and J gave up 8 bases, with 17 bases separating them.

The chain joins TRBV20-1 to TRBJ1-2; D perhaps matches TRBD1 (6 bases). This receptor was taken from a human donor with multiple sclerosis. The sample was CD8+ T cells from PBMCs. Written as DNA, the CDR3 is TGCAGTGCTAGAGGTTCCGGGACACCTTCGGGCTACACCTTC. Protein sequence: CSARGSGTPSGYTF.